Listed below are T cell receptor beta chains from one sample, sequenced in a study of cytomegalovirus exposure and HLA in healthy donors. TCRdb's table, derived via immunoSEQ multiplex PCR, lists solely in-frame clones and lacks some. The sample carries about 200,000 clones, 75% to 85% recorded once. Sample: PBMCs. Source of these receptors: a girl aged 10 to 17 in good health and CMV-seropositive. CDR3s include the opening cysteine and the closing phenylalanine or tryptophan. A D gene is named only where the DNA matches it firmly. For some rows the clone size is stated as once, few or many, or as a class when expanded; others skip it.

V	D	J	size	length	DNA	CDR3
TRBV10-3	NA	TRBJ2-3	NA	13	TGTGCCATCAACGGAGGGAGCACAGATACGCAGTATTTT	CAINGGSTDTQYF
TRBV11-2	NA	TRBJ1-2	NA	13	TGTGCCAGCAGCCTCCACAGGGATGGTGGCTACACCTTC	CASSLHRDGGYTF
TRBV5-6	TRBD1	TRBJ2-5	once	14	TGTGCCAGCAGCTCAGACAGGGGGCAGAAGACCCAGTACTTC	CASSSDRGQKTQYF
TRBV19	TRBD1	TRBJ1-2	NA	16	TGTGCCATCCCAAGCAAGGGGGCGGCTTGGGACTATGGCTACACCTTC	CAIPSKGAAWDYGYTF
TRBV5-8	TRBD1	TRBJ2-5	NA	14	TGTGCCAGCAGCTCCACAGGGGTGTTGGAGACCCAGTACTTC	CASSSTGVLETQYF
TRBV5-4	TRBD1	TRBJ1-6	NA	14	TGTGCCAGCAGCCGGACAGGGCTCTCCTCACCCCTCCACTTT	CASSRTGLSSPLHF
TRBV6-5	NA	TRBJ2-7	NA	16	TGTGCCAGCAGTTACTCGATACCAGGGCGAGCCTACGAGCAGTACTTC	CASSYSIPGRAYEQYF
TRBV7-8	TRBD1	TRBJ2-5	NA	16	TGTGCCAGCAGAATCCGGGACAGGGGTTCCGGGGAGACCCAGTACTTC	CASRIRDRGSGETQYF
TRBV13	TRBD2	TRBJ2-3	NA	16	TGTGCCAGCAGCTTAGAAGCTAGCGGGGGCTCAGATACGCAGTATTTT	CASSLEASGGSDTQYF
TRBV2	NA	TRBJ1-2	NA	13	TGTGCCAGCACCAGGGTGAAAAGGGATGGCTACACCTTC	CASTRVKRDGYTF
TRBV4-2	NA	TRBJ2-7	NA	14	TGTGCCAGCAGCCAAGATCTTGGACTTTACGAGCAGTACTTC	CASSQDLGLYEQYF
TRBV19	TRBD1	TRBJ1-3	NA	14	TGTGCCAGTGGACAGGGAATGACTGGAAACACCATATATTTT	CASGQGMTGNTIYF
TRBV6-5	NA	TRBJ2-3	few	12	TGTGCCAGCCGCGGCCCCACAGATACGCAGTATTTT	CASRGPTDTQYF
TRBV27	TRBD1	TRBJ1-3	NA	16	TGTGCCAGCAGTTCCGGGACAGGGGACCGGGGAAACACCATATATTTT	CASSSGTGDRGNTIYF
TRBV5-8	TRBD1	TRBJ1-2	NA	14	TGTGCCAGCAGCTTCGGGGGACAGGACTATGGCTACACCTTC	CASSFGGQDYGYTF
TRBV14	NA	TRBJ1-2	few	13	TGTGCCAGCAGCCAAGAACTAGAGTACGGCTACACCTTC	CASSQELEYGYTF
TRBV6-5	TRBD1	TRBJ1-6	few	15	TGTGCCAGCAGCACGGACAGGCCCCGAAATTCACCCCTCCACTTT	CASSTDRPRNSPLHF
TRBV6-5	TRBD2	TRBJ2-3	NA	15	TGTGCCAGCAGTTACTCTAAGCGGGGACTCGGTACGCAGTATTTT	CASSYSKRGLGTQYF
TRBV7-2	NA	TRBJ1-2	NA	13	TGTGCCAGCAGCACGGGGGCTAACTATGGCTACACCTTC	CASSTGANYGYTF
TRBV18	NA	TRBJ1-2	once	13	TGTGCCAGCTCACCTGGGTCGGCGGATGGCTACACCTTC	CASSPGSADGYTF
TRBV7-9	NA	TRBJ1-2	NA	14	TGTGCCAGCAGCCCACCGGAGACTAACTATGGCTACACCTTC	CASSPPETNYGYTF
TRBV19	NA	TRBJ1-1	NA	17	TGTGCCAGTAGCCGGGGGACTCTGGGGGGAACAAACACTGAAGCTTTCTTT	CASSRGTLGGTNTEAFF
TRBV6-1	TRBD2	TRBJ2-3	few	15	TGTGCCAGCAGCCCGACTAGCGGGGGGGGTAATACGCAGTATTTT	CASSPTSGGGNTQYF
TRBV18	TRBD1	TRBJ2-3	NA	17	TGTGCCAGCTCACATCTGACGGGACAGGGTGGGACAGATACGCAGTATTTT	CASSHLTGQGGTDTQYF
TRBV14	TRBD2	TRBJ2-1	NA	15	TGTGCCAGCAGCCAATGGGGGGGGACCTACAATGAGCAGTTCTTC	CASSQWGGTYNEQFF
TRBV4-1	NA	TRBJ2-2	few	14	TGCGCCAGCAGCCAAGAGTGGGGGGTCGGGGAGCTGTTTTTT	CASSQEWGVGELFF
TRBV27	TRBD2	TRBJ2-2	once	17	TGTGCCAGCAGTTTGTTGGGGACTAGCGGGAACACCGGGGAGCTGTTTTTT	CASSLLGTSGNTGELFF
TRBV4-3	TRBD1	TRBJ1-1	NA	15	TGCGCCAGCAGCCAAGTGGCAGGGGGTAACACTGAAGCTTTCTTT	CASSQVAGGNTEAFF
TRBV23-1	NA	TRBJ1-1	NA	17	TGCGCCAGCAGTCAATCGAGGAGTCCTAAGTGGGACACTGAAGCTTTCTTT	CASSQSRSPKWDTEAFF